This section outlines one T cell receptor beta chain sequence together with its context. This clonotype is a singleton in its sample. The clone's antigen remains unknown. One junction end disagrees with the germline gene, perhaps due to a read error. Library method: 5' RACE. TCRdb lists the instrument as Illumina HiSeq 2500. A second PCR of roughly 7 to 11 cycles was run with a J-beta primer mix and a sample-barcoded 5' primer. Each TCR beta cDNA molecule received a unique molecular identifier from a template-switch 5' adaptor carrying 12 random nucleotides. At least 2.5 million CDR3-containing paired-end reads were obtained from each sample. First-strand cDNA synthesis was performed from all RNA using the Mint cDNA synthesis kit, with priming by a TRBC-specific oligonucleotide. All cDNA was treated with uracil-DNA glycosylase and then went through a first 18-cycle PCR with the universal primers M1SS and BC2_uni_R. Processing in the source paper ran as follows. Each sample was normalized by randomly selecting 1 million high-quality reads, each carrying a distinct molecular identifier. Reads with shared molecular identifiers were discarded instead of being binned into consensus sequences. CDR3 identification, clonotype clustering and error correction used MiTCR with a Q25 quality threshold and the strictest error-elimination algorithm. Lower-bound total TCR beta diversity was estimated with a nonparametric unseen species model using Euler transformation. TCRdb trimmed public reads at Q25 via fastp, called clones via MiXCR and kept in-frame beta chains. All rows with the same CDR3 protein become a single entry with the most common DNA and genes. The V and J calls reflect TCRdb's pipeline rather than the authors' work. Across this sample there are roughly 1 million distinct CDR3 sequences, with 20% to 25% seen only once. Jointly, the top ten make up around 0.75% of the sample.

The CDR3 runs 14 amino acids, cysteine and phenylalanine included. Only CDR3 DNA is held: 42 bases, read in frame from base 1. Per the germline V gene (reference sequence), MNHNY is the CDR1 and SVGAGI is the CDR2. The data belong to a study of blood T cells in healthy people across ages (dated by TCRdb to between 2015 and 2017). Concerning the study at large: In model experiments, template switching captured about one uniquely barcoded TCR beta cDNA molecule for every two T cells. The study measured age-related changes in TCR beta repertoire diversity using deep sequencing normalized with unique cDNA molecular identifiers. Four age groups were formed from the donors: young (average around 15 years), middle-aged (just under 40), aged (62) and long-lived (around 82). For two donors (one aged 18 to 29 and one aged 80 or older), the study analyzed two additional independent replicas of 1 million unique cDNA reads from the same blood draw. The research as a whole found: There was a strong correlation between observed TCR beta diversity and the percentage of naive T cells measured by flow cytometry. The long-lived group showed more naive CD4+ T cells, fewer expanded clones and increased TCR diversity than the aged group, suggesting age selection. Total diversity estimates from one million sequenced T cells were considered lower bounds and underestimates. Donor CMV infection status was unknown, potentially confounding age-related changes in expanded clonotypes. Observed TCR beta diversity per million T cells fell roughly linearly with age, and a significant reduction was already apparent by age roughly 41. Conclusive comparison of naive and antigen-experienced compartments was prevented by the profiling of bulk unsorted PBMCs.

The roughly 42 donors, aged 6 to 90 years, were systemically healthy Caucasian individuals from Russia. Approximately 9.3 milliliters of peripheral blood were drawn from each donor into EDTA-treated Vacutainer tubes. PBMCs were isolated by Ficoll-Paque density-gradient centrifugation, with at least 6 million obtained per sample. Total RNA, at least 5 micrograms per sample, was extracted from PBMCs with Trizol reagent. Naive CD45RAhigh/CD27high T cell percentages were measured by flow cytometry on a PBMC aliquot from every donor. The sample was also reused in another study, on T cells of mothers and their children. The second investigation adds: Nine systemically healthy Caucasian individuals served as donors, namely three mothers together with their six children. cDNA synthesis used all of the extracted RNA, with roughly 1.6 ug of RNA in each 15 ul reaction. Sample barcodes and 2-4 random nucleotides were added via the M1S primer in the second PCR. More than 8 million TCR beta CDR3 reads were obtained from each mother, and about 3 million reads were obtained from each child. Thymic selection shapes the output of TCR recombination in a similar way in related and unrelated pairs, and inherited differences have a minor effect. Normalized repertoire overlap was always found to be slightly, but never significantly, higher in related mother-child pairs than in unrelated mother-child pairs. Persistent microchimeric T cell clones were not detected, at a sensitivity of about 100 clones per million clonotypes. To look for features that set related mother-child pairs apart from unrelated individuals, the researchers ran deep NGS to compare the TCR beta repertoires of mothers and children. Mothers averaged about 40 +/- 4 years of age and children averaged approximately 11 +/- 4 years. After adapters were ligated using NEBNext reagents, the libraries underwent 100+100 nt paired-end sequencing on an Illumina HiSeq 2000. To prevent cross-contamination, the mother and child libraries were prepared a month apart and were sequenced in separate runs. Each donor had between roughly 500,000 and 2,100,000 distinct TCR beta clonotypes identified. Naive TCR beta clonotypes were estimated from low-frequency clonotypes matched to each donor's FACS-determined naive share, without sorting.

The sample comprised blood. This receptor chain uses TRBV6-6 and TRBJ1-5, with TRBD1 identical over 7 junction bases. The source is a girl aged 2 to 9 in good health. The nucleotides are TGTGCCGGCAGACGACAGGGTATCGGCCAGCCTCAACATTTT. This codes for CAGRRQGIGQPQHF.